Sequencing of this T cell receptor (beta chain) was carried out in a study of cytomegalovirus exposure and HLA in healthy donors (TCRdb year 2017). Background for the entire study: An earlier analysis of several hundred of the donors reported over 250 Gb of sequence data and some 110 million unique TCR beta sequences obtained from around 190 million T cells. Around 330 gigabases of sequencing data and about 92 million unique TCR sequences made up an early release that covered 500 to 700 HLA-typed donors. Of the 350 to 450 genotyped donors, 70% to 90% were placed in the genetic ancestry cluster associated with self-reported Caucasian donors. The study was designed to test whether signatures of past pathogen exposure could be identified by cataloging public T cell receptors. The T cell repertoires of several hundred subjects were profiled by immunosequencing and related to cytomegalovirus serostatus. Along with the roughly 700-subject first cohort, a separate validation cohort of some 130 different subjects was used. The study combined high-throughput TCR immunosequencing, statistical association of individual TCRs with disease status, and machine learning to predict cytomegalovirus infection status. In a later analysis, previously published TCR beta repertoires from 666 donors were re-analyzed and high-resolution HLA genotyping was added so that TCR occurrence patterns could be studied. In the later analysis, no new phenotypic data were used to find candidate immune exposures; instead, reliance was placed on TCR beta sequences and their occurrence across donors. An earlier analysis of 500 to 750 of the donors applied high-throughput TCR beta sequencing to assess whether each TCR beta V gene segment acted as functional or pseudogenic. Donor age, sex, ethnicity and CMV serostatus were compiled alongside the repertoire data. Genome-wide SNP genotypes for about 60% of the 666 donors were used in a later genetic analysis, which treated that subset as a discovery cohort. All discovery cohort repertoires had been generated on a single sequencing platform. HLA typing included class I and class II loci at four-digit resolution. Typing coverage varied by locus: roughly 620-640 donors for A, B, C, DRB1 and DQB1; some 520 for DQA1; about 590 for DPA1; 450 to 480 for DPB1. About 5 DR-DQ haplotypes were handled as single units for association and clustering, since linkage in the cohort was strong. Among roughly 400 genotyped donors of the cohort, an average of about 240,000 unique TCR beta nucleotide sequences were sequenced per donor, roughly 20% of them non-productive. Beyond this particular receptor, the publication reports: Three of the identified cytomegalovirus-associated TCR beta chains were confirmed in vitro to be specific for cytomegalovirus antigens. When HLA alleles, especially DR and DQ, strongly co-occurred, attributing TCR associations to individual alleles was difficult. In both the original and validation cohorts, the classifier was reported to diagnose cytomegalovirus status with high specificity and sensitivity. At a false discovery rate of 0.05, a later analysis linked 16,000 or so TCR beta sequences to specific HLA alleles. A later genetic analysis associated a missense DCLRE1C variant with V-gene and J-gene trimming of TCR beta chains, and an independent cohort replicated the association. Because HLA typing was unavailable for some donors at each locus, only the typed subset was used in association tests. Several of the top co-occurrence clusters appeared to be linked to parvovirus B19, influenza, CMV and Epstein-Barr virus, according to a later analysis. Immune exposure information for the cohort was limited to CMV serostatus. The presence/absence analyses assumed that sequencing depth was roughly uniform across donors, and that assumption may not be true. In a later analysis, most CMV-associated TCR beta chains were found to appear HLA-restricted, with HLA associations seemingly driven largely by CMV exposure. The study gave a list of 150 to 200 TCR beta chains associated with cytomegalovirus. Across donors, most TCR sequences were observed very rarely, whereas some public TCRs were present in many individuals. In an earlier analysis of 500 to 650 of the donors, most TCR beta V segments appeared in productive rearrangements about 87% or about 30% of the time, broadly matching IMGT annotations. According to the authors, the approach could potentially be generalized to other disease states and immunological phenotypes. Correlated functional status among segregating V segments might reflect linkage disequilibrium, but an unknown experimental factor could not be ruled out. A further reported finding was that TCR beta sequences accurately predicted the HLA-A and HLA-B alleles for most subjects in the first cohort. The cohort was sequenced for TCR beta chains only, and without alpha or paired-chain data the features that could be detected were limited. A later genetic analysis reported fewer N-insertions in productive TCRs among donors in an Asian-associated ancestry cluster than the roughly 670-donor mean. A later analysis found that HLA-associated TCR beta chains were more clonally expanded and had lower generation probabilities than equally common non-associated chains. Because counts were too low, about 18 rarely observed V segments, including chromosome 9 orphons, were excluded from the earlier analysis of several hundred of the donors. A cluster of highly shared sequence variants was judged likely to be a technical artifact of the sequencing pipeline. In a later analysis, the rate of TCR association differed among HLA loci, with DRB1 alleles having the most associated TCRs and HLA-C alleles having the fewest.

For this clone: The target of this receptor is not known. Within one base of it there is no much larger clone, and no base qualities were kept.

The cohort comprised 670 or so healthy bone marrow donors. At the time of sampling, every cohort member was nominally healthy, though immune exposures that went unrecorded were likely present. The donor tested CMV seronegative and was one of the 352 seronegative cohort members. A peripheral blood sample was provided by each donor, and peripheral blood mononuclear cells were used for TCR beta sequencing. Genomic DNA extraction from the blood cell samples was performed with the Qiagen DNeasy Blood Extraction Kit. The method was the immunoSEQ multiplex PCR assay. A mixture of 60 forward primers for TCR Vbeta segments and 13 reverse primers for TCR Jbeta segments was used in the multiplex PCR. A multiplex PCR assay on genomic DNA amplified the CDR3 region of rearranged TCR beta genes. Amplified TCR beta libraries were sequenced as 87-base-pair reads on the Illumina HiSeq System. Per the authors' processing: Across the 700 or so repertoires, a later analysis counted roughly 77 million unique TCR beta chains, 9 million to 14 million of which were shared by at least two donors. A nearest-neighbor algorithm error-corrected the raw reads and collapsed the reads into unique sequences, merging closely related sequences to remove PCR and sequencing errors. V, D and J gene segments were assigned by aligning CDR3 sequences to IMGT reference sequences. For a sequence to be retained, at least a six-nucleotide match to both a V gene segment and a J gene segment was required. Rearrangements were classified as productive when the CDR3 lacked stop codons and remained in frame with V and J, and all other rearrangements were classified as non-productive. CDR3 was defined according to IMGT convention as the region running from the second conserved V-encoded cysteine to the conserved J-encoded phenylalanine. In an earlier analysis of roughly 610 of the donors, sequences lacking an unambiguous match to a single V gene segment were excluded. An earlier analysis of a few hundred of the donors called V segments functional above 56.7% productive rearrangements and segregating when the between-donor standard deviation exceeded 5%. A statistical classification framework was developed to diagnose cytomegalovirus status using the catalog of TCR beta chain sequences. V and J gene assignment, in a later analysis, came from comparing TCR nucleotide sequences with IMGT/GENE-DB human TR gene sequences. The TCRdist pipeline was used in a later analysis to assign CDR3 sequences and most-parsimonious VDJ recombination scenarios. A later analysis defined each TCR beta chain by its CDR3 amino acid sequence plus V-gene family, and excluded reads lacking a unique V-gene family. As a way to deal with suspected cross-contamination and a sequencing artifact, a later analysis dropped approximately 590 nucleotide sequences that were highly shared and had low generation probability. A later analysis calculated a clonal expansion index for each public chain from normalized within-repertoire ranks of inferred template counts. Generation probabilities in a later analysis came from a VDJ recombination model fitted to out-of-frame rearrangements, and those results were checked against IGoR. Hypergeometric tests were used in a later analysis to score TCR-TCR, TCR-HLA and TCR-CMV co-occurrence, with a repertoire-size bias correction applied to the TCR pairs. In a later analysis, false discovery rates were estimated by permuting HLA or CMV assignments 20 times. A later analysis grouped co-occurring TCRs with DBSCAN, adding TCRdist sequence similarity when clustering within HLA-allele-positive subsets. Co-occurrence clustering excluded repertoires with fewer than 30,000 or more than 120,000 public chains, plus five with anomalous nucleotide sharing. TCRdb took over this immuneACCESS table, retaining in-frame rearrangements with V and J assigned. Such tables are incomplete; in checked studies, under half of the missing clones stem from an unresolved V gene, and the remainder is unexplained. V and J calls and clone size are as listed in that table; D and trimming were resolved from the DNA. The sample contains around 100,000 clones, approximately 88% of them found a single time. The ten largest make up 2.1% of the sample.

Sequences were obtained from PBMCs. This TCR was sampled from a man younger than 35 in good health and CMV-seronegative.

The sequence in DNA is TGTGCCAGCAGCGGAGAGGGTCTCCCTTCGGTGGGGGGGCAGTACTTC. The translation is CASSGEGLPSVGGQYF. The sequence joins TRBV7-9 to TRBJ2-7; the D gene is perhaps TRBD2, from 6 matching bases. CDR1 and CDR2 were assigned from the germline V gene (reference sequence) as SEHNR and FQNEAQ. The CDR3 runs 16 residues from the cysteine to the phenylalanine. Just the 48-base CDR3 DNA is kept, in frame starting at base 1. Trimming takes 5 bases from V and 9 bases from J, and the germline ends sit 26 bases apart.